One TCR beta chain is described in this entry. This record comes from a study of T cell changes during pregnancy in multiple sclerosis. Clones were read by immunoSEQ multiplex PCR, and TCRdb kept only the in-frame ones, dropping some. The table lists about 40,000 clones, roughly 92% of them singletons, with around 1.2% in the top ten. The source was peripheral blood, collected before pregnancy. The TCR was taken from a female donor with multiple sclerosis, enrolled in a pregnancy study.

CDR3 residues: CASRTSGPDEQFF. The CDR3, as DNA: TGTGCCAGCAGAACAAGCGGGCCGGATGAGCAGTTCTTC. The chain employs TRBV4-2 and TRBJ2-1; weak D call: TRBD2 (6 bases). Trimming shortened V by 6 bases and J by 8 bases, and 14 bases separated the two germline ends. This CDR3 is built from 13 residues. Looked up from germline, CDR1 is LGHNA and CDR2 is YNFKEQ.